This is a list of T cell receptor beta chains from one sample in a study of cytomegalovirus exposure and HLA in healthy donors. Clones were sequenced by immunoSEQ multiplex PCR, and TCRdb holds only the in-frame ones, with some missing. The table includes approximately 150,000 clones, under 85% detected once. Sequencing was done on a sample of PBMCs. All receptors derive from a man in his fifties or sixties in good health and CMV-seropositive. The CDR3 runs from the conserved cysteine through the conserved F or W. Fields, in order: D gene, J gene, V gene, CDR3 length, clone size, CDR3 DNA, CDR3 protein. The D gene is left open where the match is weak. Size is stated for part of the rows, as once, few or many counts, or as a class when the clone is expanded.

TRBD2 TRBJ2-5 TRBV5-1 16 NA TGCGCCAGCAGCTTGCCTCAGCGGGGCGGGACCGGGGAGCAGTACTTC CASSLPQRGGTGEQYF
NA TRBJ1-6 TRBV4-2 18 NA TGTGCCAGCAGCCAAGATAGCAGAGGCGGCGGTTCGGATTCACCCCTCCACTTT CASSQDSRGGGSDSPLHF
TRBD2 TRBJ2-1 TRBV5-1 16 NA TGCGCCAGCAGCTTGATGGCGGGGGAGACCTACAATGAGCAGTTCTTC CASSLMAGETYNEQFF
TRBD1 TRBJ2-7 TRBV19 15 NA TGTGCCAGTAGTATCGGACAGGGAGGATCGAACGAGCAGTACTTC CASSIGQGGSNEQYF
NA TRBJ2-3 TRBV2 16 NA TGTGCCAGCAGTGAAATAAGAGGCCTGCGCACAGATACGCAGTATTTT CASSEIRGLRTDTQYF
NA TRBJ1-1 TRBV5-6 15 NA TGTGCCAGCAGCTTGGGGGCACAGGGAAACACTGAAGCTTTCTTT CASSLGAQGNTEAFF
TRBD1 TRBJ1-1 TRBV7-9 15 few TGTTCCAGCAGCAGCCCCCGAGGGGGCAACACTGAAGCTTTCTTT CSSSSPRGGNTEAFF
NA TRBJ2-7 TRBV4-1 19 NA TGCGCCAGCAGCCAAGCTTCGGTTGGGGGGGCAATTTTATCCTACGAGCAGTACTTC CASSQASVGGAILSYEQYF
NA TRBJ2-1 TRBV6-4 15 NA TGTGCCAGCAGTGACTCTCCTACAGCCTACAATGAGCAGTTCTTC CASSDSPTAYNEQFF
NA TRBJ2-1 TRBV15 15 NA TGTGCCACCAGCGCCCTAACGGGAGCTTACAATGAGCAGTTCTTC CATSALTGAYNEQFF
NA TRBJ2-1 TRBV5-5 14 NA TGTGCCAGCAGCTCCGATACAGGGTACAATGAGCAGTTCTTC CASSSDTGYNEQFF
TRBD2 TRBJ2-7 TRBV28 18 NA TGTGCCAGCAGTTGGCACCCGGGACTAGCGGGAGGGCCTTACGAGCAGTACTTC CASSWHPGLAGGPYEQYF
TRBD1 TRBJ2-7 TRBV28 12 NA TGTGCCAGCAGCACGACAGGGGGCGAGCAGTACTTC CASSTTGGEQYF
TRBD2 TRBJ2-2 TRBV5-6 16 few TGTGCCAGCAGCTTGGTCCTAGCGGAGCCCACCGGGGAGCTGTTTTTT CASSLVLAEPTGELFF
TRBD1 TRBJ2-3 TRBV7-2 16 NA TGTGCCAGCAGCCGCCGACAGGGGGGAGGGACAGATACGCAGTATTTT CASSRRQGGGTDTQYF
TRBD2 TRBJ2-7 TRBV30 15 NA TGTGCCTGGAGAGATAGGACTAGCGGGAAGGTAGAGCAGTACTTC CAWRDRTSGKVEQYF
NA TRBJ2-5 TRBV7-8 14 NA TGTGCCAGCAGCCGCGGGACAGTGCAAGAGACCCAGTACTTC CASSRGTVQETQYF
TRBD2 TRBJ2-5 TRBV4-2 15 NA TGTGCCAGCAGCCAAGAACTAGCGGGGAAAGAGACCCAGTACTTC CASSQELAGKETQYF
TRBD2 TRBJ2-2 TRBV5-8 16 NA TGTGCCAGCAGCGGGAGGGCCCGTTTGAACACCGGGGAGCTGTTTTTT CASSGRARLNTGELFF
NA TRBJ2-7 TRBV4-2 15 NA TGTGCCAGCAGCCAAGGACCTGCTGGAGCCTACGAGCAGTACTTC CASSQGPAGAYEQYF
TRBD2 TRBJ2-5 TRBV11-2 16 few TGTGCCAGCCAACCCCCCGGACTAGCGGGAGTGGAGACCCAGTACTTC CASQPPGLAGVETQYF
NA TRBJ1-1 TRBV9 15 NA TGTGCCAGCAGCGTAGTAGTACAGTCGAACACTGAAGCTTTCTTT CASSVVVQSNTEAFF
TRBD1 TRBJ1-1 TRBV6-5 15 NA TGTGCCAGCAGACGTATACAGGGGGCGGCCACTGAAGCTTTCTTT CASRRIQGAATEAFF
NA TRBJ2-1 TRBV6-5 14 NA TGTGCCAGCGGGCGGGCGGGTCAAGGAAATGAGCAGTTCTTC CASGRAGQGNEQFF
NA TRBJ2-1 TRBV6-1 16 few TGTGCCAGCAGTGAAGGAGCAGCGAGCTCCTACAATGAGCAGTTCTTC CASSEGAASSYNEQFF
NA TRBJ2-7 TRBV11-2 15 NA TGTGCCAGCAGTCCAGGTGCGGGAACACCCTACGAGCAGTACTTC CASSPGAGTPYEQYF
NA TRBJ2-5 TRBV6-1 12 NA TGTGCCAGCAGCGAACAGCAAGAGACCCAGTACTTC CASSEQQETQYF
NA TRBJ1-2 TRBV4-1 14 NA TGCGCCAGCAGCCAAGATGTCCTCTCCTATGGCTACACCTTC CASSQDVLSYGYTF